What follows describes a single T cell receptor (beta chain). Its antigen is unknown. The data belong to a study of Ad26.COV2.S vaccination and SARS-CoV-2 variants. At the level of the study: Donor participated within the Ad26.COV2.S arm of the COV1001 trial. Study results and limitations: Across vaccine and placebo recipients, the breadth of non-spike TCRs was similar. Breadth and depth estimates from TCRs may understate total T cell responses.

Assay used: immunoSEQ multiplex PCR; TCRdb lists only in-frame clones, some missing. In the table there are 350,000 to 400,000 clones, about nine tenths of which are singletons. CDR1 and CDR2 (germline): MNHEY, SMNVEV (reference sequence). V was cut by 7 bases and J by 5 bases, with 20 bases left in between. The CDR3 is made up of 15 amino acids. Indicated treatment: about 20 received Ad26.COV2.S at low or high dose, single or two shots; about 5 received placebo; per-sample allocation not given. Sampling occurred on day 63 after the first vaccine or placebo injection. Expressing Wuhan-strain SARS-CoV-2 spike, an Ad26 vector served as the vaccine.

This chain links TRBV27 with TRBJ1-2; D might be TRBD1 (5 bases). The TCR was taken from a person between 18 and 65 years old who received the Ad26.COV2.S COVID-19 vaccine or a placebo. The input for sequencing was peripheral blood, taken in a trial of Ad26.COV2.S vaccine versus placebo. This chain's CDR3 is CASTPNPGDLYGYTF. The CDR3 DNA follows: TGTGCCAGCACCCCCAATCCGGGGGACCTTTATGGCTACACCTTC.